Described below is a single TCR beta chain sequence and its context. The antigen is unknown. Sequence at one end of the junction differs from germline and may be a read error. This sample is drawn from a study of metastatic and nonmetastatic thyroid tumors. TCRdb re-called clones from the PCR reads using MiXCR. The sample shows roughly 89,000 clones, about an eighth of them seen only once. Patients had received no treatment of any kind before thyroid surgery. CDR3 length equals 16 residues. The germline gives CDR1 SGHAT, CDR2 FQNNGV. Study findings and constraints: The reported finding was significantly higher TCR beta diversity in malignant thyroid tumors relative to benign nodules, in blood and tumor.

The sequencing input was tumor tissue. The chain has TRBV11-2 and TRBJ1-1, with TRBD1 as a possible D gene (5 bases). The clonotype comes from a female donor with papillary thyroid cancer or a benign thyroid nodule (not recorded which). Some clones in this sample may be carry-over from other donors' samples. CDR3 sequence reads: CASSLKRGVTNTEALF. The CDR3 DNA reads TGTGCCAGCAGCTTAAAACGGGGCGTTACGAACACTGAAGCTCTCTTT.